These T cell receptor beta chains were read from a single sample in a study of T cell repertoires in cytomegalovirus infection. One entry per CDR3 protein results from TCRdb running MiXCR on the reads. Of some 300,000 distinct CDR3 sequences in the sample, around 13% were seen once. Sequencing input: PBMCs. The receptors shown here come from a human donor in good health (CMV status not recorded). Some clones in this sample may be carry-over from other donors' samples. The CDR3 runs from the conserved cysteine through the conserved F or W. D genes are given only for firm matches. Not all rows give a size; the values are once, few, many and, for expanded clones, a class.

V	D	J	size	CDR3	DNA
TRBV20-1	NA	TRBJ1-1	NA	CSARMGPNTEAFF	TGCAGTGCTAGAATGGGTCCCAACACTGAAGCTTTCTTT
TRBV6-2/TRBV6-3	NA	TRBJ2-7	many	CASSRTSGTSGGEQYF	TGTGCCAGCAGTCGAACCAGCGGGACCTCAGGGGGCGAGCAGTACTTC
TRBV29-1	TRBD2	TRBJ2-7	few	CSARTSGEGEQYF	TGCAGCGCCAGGACTAGCGGGGAGGGAGAGCAGTACTTC
TRBV6-5	NA	TRBJ1-6	many	CASRWTDLGSPLHF	TGTGCCAGCCGATGGACGGACTTAGGGTCACCCCTCCACTTT
TRBV20-1	NA	TRBJ2-3	few	CSAPERQISTDTQYF	TGCAGTGCCCCCGAACGGCAGATTAGCACAGATACGCAGTATTTT
TRBV10-3	TRBD1	TRBJ2-2	NA	CAISESQQGTGELFF	TGTGCCATCAGTGAGTCACAACAGGGGACCGGGGAGCTGTTTTTT
TRBV6-6	TRBD2	TRBJ2-5	NA	CASRPPLAGQETQYF	TGTGCCAGCAGACCTCCCCTAGCGGGCCAAGAGACCCAGTACTTC
TRBV9	NA	TRBJ2-3	NA	CASSVESGPPDTQYF	TGTGCCAGCAGCGTAGAAAGCGGGCCCCCAGATACGCAGTATTTT
TRBV4-2	TRBD2	TRBJ2-7	NA	CASSTLAGDSYEQYF	TGTGCCAGCAGCACCCTAGCGGGAGACTCCTACGAGCAGTACTTC
TRBV28	TRBD2	TRBJ2-1	many	CASSPGTRGNEQFF	TGTGCCAGCAGTCCCGGGACTAGAGGTAATGAGCAGTTCTTC
TRBV6-2/TRBV6-3	NA	TRBJ2-1	NA	CASSYWNLGNEQFF	TGTGCCAGCAGTTACTGGAACTTGGGGAATGAGCAGTTCTTC
TRBV14	NA	TRBJ2-4	many	CASSQGLADKNIQYF	TGTGCCAGCAGCCAAGGGCTAGCCGATAAAAACATTCAGTACTTC
TRBV10-3	NA	TRBJ2-5	few	CAIRTNQETQYF	TGTGCCATCAGGACAAACCAAGAGACCCAGTACTTC
TRBV4-1	TRBD1	TRBJ1-5	many	CASSRYRDRDYQPQHF	TGCGCCAGCAGCCGGTACCGGGACAGGGACTACCAGCCCCAGCATTTT
TRBV28	NA	TRBJ1-5	many	CASSPREETYSNQPQHF	TGTGCCAGCAGTCCCCGAGAAGAGACTTACAGCAATCAGCCCCAGCATTTT
TRBV11-3	NA	TRBJ2-1	few	CASSSGLSPNEQFF	TGTGCCAGCAGCTCGGGACTTTCTCCCAATGAGCAGTTCTTC
TRBV5-1	TRBD1	TRBJ2-3	NA	CASSSRTGSDTQYF	TGCGCCAGCAGCTCCAGGACAGGGTCAGATACGCAGTATTTT
TRBV7-9	TRBD2	TRBJ2-2	NA	CASSFSSGITGELFF	TGTGCCAGCAGCTTTTCTAGCGGCATCACCGGGGAGCTGTTTTTT
TRBV12-3/TRBV12-4	NA	TRBJ2-1	few	CASRSGPHEQFF	TGTGCCAGCAGGTCCGGCCCTCATGAGCAGTTCTTC
TRBV7-9	TRBD2	TRBJ2-1	NA	CASNLGLAGDEQFF	TGTGCCAGCAACCTGGGACTAGCGGGGGATGAGCAGTTCTTC
TRBV20-1	TRBD1	TRBJ1-6	many	CSAPLGTGNSPLHF	TGCAGTGCTCCGTTGGGGACAGGGAATTCACCCCTCCACTTT
TRBV27	NA	TRBJ2-3	many	CASSLSRGGDTDTQYF	TGTGCCAGCAGTTTATCGAGGGGGGGGGACACAGATACGCAGTATTTT
TRBV7-8	NA	TRBJ2-3	many	CASSLGVSTDTQYF	TGTGCCAGCAGCTTAGGGGTTAGCACAGATACGCAGTATTTT
TRBV28	NA	TRBJ1-2	few	CASMPHRANYGYTF	TGTGCCAGCATGCCACACCGGGCTAACTATGGCTACACCTTC
TRBV7-4	NA	TRBJ1-2	many	CASKRRGPYGYTF	TGTGCCAGCAAGAGGCGGGGGCCCTATGGCTACACCTTC
TRBV5-4	TRBD2	TRBJ2-2	NA	CASSLALAGGGNTGELFF	TGTGCCAGCAGCTTGGCCCTAGCGGGAGGTGGGAACACCGGGGAGCTGTTTTTT
TRBV7-6	NA	TRBJ2-7	few	CASSLRSAYEQYF	TGTGCCAGCAGCTTACGCTCGGCCTACGAGCAGTACTTC
TRBV6-2/TRBV6-3	NA	TRBJ2-7	many	CASRAARDGYEQYF	TGTGCCAGCAGAGCCGCTCGGGATGGCTACGAGCAGTACTTC
TRBV10-3	TRBD1	TRBJ2-7	few	CAISEVRDRGGEQYF	TGTGCCATCAGTGAGGTTCGGGACAGAGGGGGCGAGCAGTACTTC
TRBV11-3	TRBD1	TRBJ2-2	few	CASSLAGQGPGELFF	TGTGCCAGCAGCTTAGCGGGACAGGGGCCCGGGGAGCTGTTTTTT
TRBV28	NA	TRBJ1-1	NA	CASRKVGEAFF	TGTGCCAGCAGAAAAGTTGGTGAAGCTTTCTTT
TRBV5-5	TRBD2	TRBJ2-7	NA	CASSKGTSVAYEQYF	TGTGCCAGCAGCAAGGGGACTAGCGTAGCCTACGAGCAGTACTTC
TRBV2	TRBD2	TRBJ2-3	once	CASIGTKRTDTQYF	TGTGCCAGCATAGGGACTAAGAGAACAGATACGCAGTATTTT
TRBV6-2/TRBV6-3	NA	TRBJ1-5	many	CASSRALNSNQPQHF	TGTGCCAGCAGTAGGGCACTGAATAGCAATCAGCCCCAGCATTTT
TRBV4-3	NA	TRBJ2-7	NA	CASSHGQTYEQYF	TGCGCCAGCAGCCACGGACAGACCTACGAGCAGTACTTC
TRBV7-2	TRBD2	TRBJ2-2	many	CASSLNLRLAGGLTNTGELFF	TGTGCCAGCAGCTTAAATCTCCGGCTAGCGGGAGGACTCACAAACACCGGGGAGCTGTTTTTT
TRBV12-3/TRBV12-4	NA	TRBJ1-6	NA	CASTEVFDSPLHF	TGTGCCAGCACCGAGGTTTTTGATTCACCCCTCCACTTT
TRBV6-2/TRBV6-3	NA	TRBJ1-2	NA	CASSPWDSSNYGYTF	TGTGCCAGCAGCCCTTGGGACTCTTCTAACTATGGCTACACCTTC
TRBV5-5	NA	TRBJ2-1	once	CASRAGPIGDSEQLF	TGTGCCAGCAGGGCCGGGCCGATAGGAGATAGTGAGCAGCTCTTC
TRBV20-1	TRBD2	TRBJ2-1	few	CSATSGTSGKVEQFF	TGCAGTGCTACCTCCGGGACTAGCGGGAAGGTTGAGCAGTTCTTC